This record concerns one T cell receptor (beta chain) sequence. Antigen: not known. Germline V gene sequence: CDR1 SGHTA, CDR2 FQGNSA. Trimming removed 3 bases from V and 6 bases from J, with 9 bases in between. This CDR3 has 12 amino acids. Produced via immunoSEQ multiplex PCR; TCRdb's table is partial and in-frame only. Here the sample spans some 130,000 clones, roughly 91% being singletons. This specimen belongs to a study of radiation and T cells in renal cell carcinoma. About the study: Nephrectomy followed 15 Gy stereotactic body radiation by 4 weeks. Whole-study findings and limits: Top tumor clonotypes rose in blood 2 weeks post-radiation, then contracted.

Time point meaning: blood 2 weeks post-SBRT. This sample's treatment: 15 Gy SBRT to primary tumor, nephrectomy 4 weeks later. The patient's renal cell carcinoma had clear cell pathology. This clonotype was obtained from a woman between 70 and 85 years old with renal cell carcinoma. Here the sequenced sample was blood, taken from a patient whose treatment included radiotherapy and nephrectomy. The chain combines TRBV7-2 with TRBJ2-7; D is undetermined. The CDR3 coding sequence is TGTGCCAGCAGCTTTAGGGTAACCGAGCAGTACTTC. As protein: CASSFRVTEQYF.